Below, one TCR beta chain is given with its context. Assay used: immunoSEQ multiplex PCR; TCRdb lists only in-frame clones, some missing. The sample includes about 17,000 clones, 70% to 90% seen only once; the top ten take under 9%. The data belong to a study of blood T cell dynamics during melanoma immunotherapy. The CDR3 extends over 14 amino acids. Germline CDR1 and CDR2: MGHDK and SYGVNS. V was trimmed by 1 base and J by 7 bases, leaving 14 bases between them. The time point here: week 3, after first cycle of checkpoint inhibitor. Patients had no prior systemic cancer treatment, immunosuppressants or other active cancers.

Here the sequenced sample was blood, taken from a patient treated with checkpoint blockade. The chain combines TRBV25-1 with TRBJ2-7; possible D gene TRBD2, 6 bases. The clonotype was recovered from a human donor with melanoma. For the CDR3, the DNA is TGTGCCAGCAGTGAATTTTACAGCCGGGAGGAGCAGTACTTC. Translating it yields CASSEFYSREEQYF.